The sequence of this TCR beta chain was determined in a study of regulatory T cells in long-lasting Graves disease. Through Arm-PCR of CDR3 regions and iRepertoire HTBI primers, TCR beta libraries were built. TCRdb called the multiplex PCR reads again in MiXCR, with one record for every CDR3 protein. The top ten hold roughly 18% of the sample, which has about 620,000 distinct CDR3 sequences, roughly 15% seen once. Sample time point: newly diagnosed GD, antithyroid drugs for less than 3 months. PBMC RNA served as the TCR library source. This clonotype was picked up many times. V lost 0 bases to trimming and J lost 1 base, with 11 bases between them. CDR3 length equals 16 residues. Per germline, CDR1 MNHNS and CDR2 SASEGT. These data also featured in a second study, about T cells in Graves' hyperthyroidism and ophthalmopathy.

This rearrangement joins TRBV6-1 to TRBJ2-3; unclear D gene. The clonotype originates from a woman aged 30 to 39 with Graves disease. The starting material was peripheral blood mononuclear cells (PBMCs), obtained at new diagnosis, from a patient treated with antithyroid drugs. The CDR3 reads CASSEALGSGTDTQYF. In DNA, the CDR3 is TGTGCCAGCAGTGAAGCATTAGGGTCGGGCACAGATACGCAGTATTTT.